Listed below are T cell receptor beta chains from one sample, sequenced in a study of T cell responses to AZD1222 COVID-19 vaccine. Sequencing was performed with immunoSEQ multiplex PCR; in TCRdb, only in-frame clones are kept and a portion is missing. The table has more than 150,000 clones, 92% seen once. The material was peripheral blood, obtained 28 days after the second AZD1222 dose. Source of these receptors: an adult who received the AZD1222 COVID-19 vaccine. CDR3s include the opening cysteine and the closing phenylalanine or tryptophan. The D gene is left open where the match is weak. The size field is filled for only some rows; it gives once, few, many or a size class.

j_call,v_call,clone_size,d_call,cdr3_nt,cdr3_aa
TRBJ2-2,TRBV30,NA,NA,TGTGCCTGGAGTGTACTCCCCCCGCCAGGGCCCACCGGGGAGCTGTTTTTT,CAWSVLPPPGPTGELFF
TRBJ2-1,TRBV9,NA,NA,TGTGCCAGCAGCGTACGTCTAGCCTCGTCCTACAATGAGCAGTTCTTC,CASSVRLASSYNEQFF
TRBJ1-2,TRBV7-9,NA,TRBD1,TGTGCCAGCAGTCTCGGACAGGCTAACTATGGCTACACCTTC,CASSLGQANYGYTF
TRBJ1-5,TRBV19,NA,NA,TGTGCCAGTAGTCCAGGGCCCTCTAGTCAGCCCCAGCATTTT,CASSPGPSSQPQHF
TRBJ2-1,TRBV2,once,TRBD2,TGTGCCAGCAGTGAAGGGTCTAGCGGGAGGGTTCGGCAGTTCTTC,CASSEGSSGRVRQFF
TRBJ1-1,TRBV7-8,NA,NA,TGTGCCAGCAGCTTATGGGGGGCCCGGGAAGCTTTCTTT,CASSLWGAREAFF
TRBJ2-5,TRBV3-1/TRBV3-2,NA,NA,TGTGCCAGCAGATCCCTGGGGACCCAGTACTTC,CASRSLGTQYF
TRBJ1-5,TRBV4-2,NA,NA,TGTGCCAGCAGCCAAAGCTTAGGGAGCAATCAGCCCCAGCATTTT,CASSQSLGSNQPQHF
TRBJ2-6,TRBV29-1,NA,NA,TGCAGCGTTTCAGGAACTGGGGCCAACGTCCTGACTTTC,CSVSGTGANVLTF
TRBJ2-3,TRBV7-2,NA,TRBD2,TGTGCCAGCAGCCCCTTGGCGGGGGGGACCACAGATACGCAGTATTTT,CASSPLAGGTTDTQYF
TRBJ2-1,TRBV7-2,NA,TRBD2,TGTGCCAGCAGCAACACCGGGACTAGCGGTCGGGTTGAGCAGTTCTTC,CASSNTGTSGRVEQFF
TRBJ2-6,TRBV11-2,NA,NA,TGTGCCAGCAGCTTAGCATTTGGGGGAGTCCTGACTTTC,CASSLAFGGVLTF
TRBJ2-1,TRBV30,NA,TRBD2,TGTGCCTGGAGTGTACTGGCGGGGGTGAACTACAATGAGCAGTTCTTC,CAWSVLAGVNYNEQFF
TRBJ1-1,TRBV5-1,once,NA,TGCGCCAGCAGCTTGGACCCGAGCCCTGAAGCTTTCTTT,CASSLDPSPEAFF
TRBJ1-2,TRBV6-2/TRBV6-3,NA,NA,TGTGCCAGCAGTTTCGTGCTAAGGGTAAACTATGGCTACACCTTC,CASSFVLRVNYGYTF
TRBJ2-2,TRBV24-1,NA,NA,TGTGCCACCAGTGACTCACTACCCGGGGAGCTGTTTTTT,CATSDSLPGELFF
TRBJ2-7,TRBV19,NA,TRBD2,TGTGCCAGTAGTGCCTCTAGCGGGGGGACGTACGAGCAGTACTTC,CASSASSGGTYEQYF
TRBJ2-2,TRBV19,NA,NA,TGTGCCAGTAGTATAATGCAGGGTCAAACTAACACCGGGGAGCTGTTTTTT,CASSIMQGQTNTGELFF
TRBJ2-5,TRBV6-2/TRBV6-3,NA,TRBD1,TGTGCCAGCAGCCCCGGGACAGGGCCGGGAGAGACCCAGTACTTC,CASSPGTGPGETQYF
TRBJ1-5,TRBV12-1,NA,NA,TGTGCCAGCAGCTGCGGGCCCCTTAACAATCAGCCCCAGCATTTT,CASSCGPLNNQPQHF
TRBJ2-1,TRBV5-1,NA,NA,TGCGCCAGCAGCTTGGGACAGAAAGGGAATGAGCAGTTCTTC,CASSLGQKGNEQFF
TRBJ1-5,TRBV19,NA,NA,TGTGCCAGTAGTATTAGGGTTGATCAGCCCCAGCATTTT,CASSIRVDQPQHF
TRBJ2-1,TRBV29-1,NA,TRBD2,TGCAGCGTTTCAAAAAGACTAGCGCCCTACAATGAGCAGTTCTTC,CSVSKRLAPYNEQFF
TRBJ2-1,TRBV5-6,NA,TRBD2,TGTGCCAGCAGCTTACTAGCGGGAGTGGGGGAGCAGTTCTTC,CASSLLAGVGEQFF
TRBJ1-2,TRBV6-5,NA,NA,TGTGCCAGCAGTTACTCGGGGAGCCATGGCTACACCTTC,CASSYSGSHGYTF
TRBJ1-1,TRBV6-6,NA,NA,TGTGCCAGCAGCGACAGTCGAGGGACTGAAGCTTTCTTT,CASSDSRGTEAFF
TRBJ2-7,TRBV6-5,NA,TRBD2,TGTGCCAGCAGAGGGGTGGGGGGGAACTACGAGCAGTACTTC,CASRGVGGNYEQYF
TRBJ1-6,TRBV19,NA,TRBD1,TGTGCCAGTAGTCAAAGACAGGGCTGGGGTACTTATAATTCACCCCTCCACTTT,CASSQRQGWGTYNSPLHF
TRBJ1-2,TRBV7-8,once,NA,TGCCTGTTAGGGCCGAGCTCTACTCACTATGGCTACACCTTC,CLLGPSSTHYGYTF
TRBJ2-1,TRBV7-2,once,NA,TGTGCCAGCAGCCTCCGGCGGAGGGATGAGCAGTTCTTC,CASSLRRRDEQFF
TRBJ1-1,TRBV5-4,NA,TRBD1,TGTGCCAGCAGCTACGACAGGGGGTCTGAAGCTTTCTTT,CASSYDRGSEAFF
TRBJ1-3,TRBV5-4,NA,NA,TGTGCCAGCAGCTTGGGTCAGGGCGCAAACACCATATATTTT,CASSLGQGANTIYF
TRBJ2-7,TRBV7-2,NA,NA,TGTGCCAGCTGCCCAGGCGTGACTCGCGAAGAGCAGTACTTC,CASCPGVTREEQYF
TRBJ2-2,TRBV2,NA,NA,TGTGCCAAAGGGAGGACCGGGACAGTCGGTACCGGGGAGCTGTTTTTT,CAKGRTGTVGTGELFF
TRBJ1-4,TRBV19,NA,TRBD1,TGTGCCAGTAGTCCAGGGGGTCGGGTTGCAGAAAAACTGTTTTTT,CASSPGGRVAEKLFF
TRBJ2-7,TRBV11-2,NA,NA,TGTGCCAGCAGCTTAGAGGGAAGCTCCTACGAGCAGTACTTC,CASSLEGSSYEQYF
TRBJ2-7,TRBV4-1,NA,TRBD1,TGCGCCAGCAGCGTGGACAGGGGATACGAGCAGTACTTC,CASSVDRGYEQYF
TRBJ2-5,TRBV28,NA,NA,TGTGCCAGCAGTCCCTTCCTGTCCGGTCGGGAGACCCAGTACTTC,CASSPFLSGRETQYF
TRBJ1-3,TRBV5-5,NA,NA,TGTGCCAGCACCATAGCCCCAACAGAGATTGGAAACACCATATATTTT,CASTIAPTEIGNTIYF
TRBJ1-2,TRBV28,NA,TRBD1,TGTGCCAGCAGTTTGAAGCCCACGACAGGGCAGGACTACACCTTC,CASSLKPTTGQDYTF
TRBJ2-7,TRBV11-2,NA,TRBD1,TGTGCCAGCAGCTTCGGGGACAGGGTCGAGCAGTACTTC,CASSFGDRVEQYF
TRBJ1-5,TRBV4-1,NA,NA,TGCGCCAGCAGCCAAGATAGGTGGGGGGGTAATCAGCCCCAGCATTTT,CASSQDRWGGNQPQHF
TRBJ2-7,TRBV23-1,NA,TRBD1,TGCGCCAGCAGACGGGACAGTCGGTCCTACGAGCAGTACTTC,CASRRDSRSYEQYF
TRBJ2-1,TRBV7-2,NA,TRBD1,TGTGCCAGCAGCCCTAGGGGGGGACAGGGGTTCGATGAGCAGTTCTTC,CASSPRGGQGFDEQFF
TRBJ1-5,TRBV2,NA,TRBD1,TGTGCCAGCAGCGACAGGGGGATGAGTCAGCCCCAGCATTTT,CASSDRGMSQPQHF
TRBJ1-2,TRBV14,NA,NA,TGTGCCAGCAGCCAAGGCAGGGGACTCTATGGCTACACCTTC,CASSQGRGLYGYTF
TRBJ2-4,TRBV6-1,NA,TRBD2,TGTGCCAGCAGTGAGTCTAGCGGGGTAGCCAAAAACATTCAGTACTTC,CASSESSGVAKNIQYF
TRBJ2-2,TRBV3-1/TRBV3-2,NA,NA,TGTGCCAGCAGCCATAGGACCGGGGAGCTGTTTTTT,CASSHRTGELFF
TRBJ1-2,TRBV19,NA,NA,TGTGCCAGTAGTATAGATCTGGCCGGAAACTATGGCTACACCTTC,CASSIDLAGNYGYTF
TRBJ1-1,TRBV19,NA,NA,TGTGCCAGTAGTGGACGACAGGTAACGAACACTGAAGCTTTCTTT,CASSGRQVTNTEAFF
TRBJ2-7,TRBV5-6,NA,NA,TGTGCCAGCAGCTTGGGCGTTGGCGAGCAGTACTTC,CASSLGVGEQYF
TRBJ2-6,TRBV28,NA,TRBD2,TGTGCCAGCAGTTTGGGGGGAGGGGACGGTGGGGCCAACGTCCTGACTTTC,CASSLGGGDGGANVLTF
TRBJ1-2,TRBV10-3,NA,TRBD1,TGTGCCATCAGAGAAGGACAGGGGACTAACTATGGCTACACCTTC,CAIREGQGTNYGYTF
TRBJ1-2,TRBV20-1,NA,TRBD1,TGCAGTCCCGCCCAGACAGGGGGCTACACCTTC,CSPAQTGGYTF
TRBJ1-5,TRBV3-1/TRBV3-2,NA,NA,TGTGCCAGCACTAAAACGGGACGGGGGCATCAGCCCCAGCATTTT,CASTKTGRGHQPQHF
TRBJ2-1,TRBV7-2,NA,NA,TGTGCCAGCAGCTTACTCCAGGGCCCCAATGAGCAGTTCTTC,CASSLLQGPNEQFF